These 27 T cell receptor beta chains were sequenced from one sample in a study of blood T cell repertoires in COVID-19. Here immunoSEQ multiplex PCR was the method, and the copy in TCRdb shows in-frame clones only, minus some. The sample lists about 95,000 clones; roughly 90% were seen once. Sequences were obtained from peripheral blood. The receptors derive from a man aged 45-60 years with COVID-19, enrolled during active disease.

Only one count was recorded for this clone. The chain combines TRBV18 with TRBJ1-1; a weak D match, TRBD1 (6 bases). Trimming removed 1 base at V and 5 bases at J, with 11 bases between. This CDR3 is built from 14 residues. Germline CDR1 and CDR2: KGHSH and LQKENI. The CDR3 nucleotides are TGTGCCAGCTCACCACGGGAGAGGGGGACTGAAGCTTTCTTT. As protein: CASSPRERGTEAFF.

The gene calls are TRBV7-8 and TRBJ1-4; D is possibly TRBD1 (5 bases). The V and J ends lost 1 base and 6 bases respectively, with 9 bases between them. The CDR3 is 14 residues long. Germline values: CDR1 SGHVS, CDR2 FQNEAQ. DNA of the CDR3: TGTGCCAGCAGCTTAGGGGGCAGGGATGAAAAACTGTTTTTT. Translation: CASSLGGRDEKLFF.

J is TRBJ2-7 and V is TRBV5-1; 7 positions agree with TRBD1. CDR3 length: 14 amino acids. Trimming at V came to 0 bases and at J to 7 bases, leaving 7 bases not matched to a gene. Germline V gene lookup returns CDR1 SGHRS and CDR2 YFSETQ. The CDR3 protein is CASSLGGQMREQYF. DNA for the CDR3: TGCGCCAGCAGCTTGGGGGGACAGATGCGGGAGCAGTACTTC.

The chain has TRBV11-2 and TRBJ2-7, with TRBD1 matching 8 bases. Germline trimming cut 0 bases from V and 4 bases from J; bases unmatched to any gene: 5. This CDR3 has 15 residues. Germline CDR1 and CDR2: SGHAT and FQNNGV. The CDR3 region has the DNA TGTGCCAGCAGCTTAGAGAGGACAGGGTTTTACGAGCAGTACTTC. It yields the protein CASSLERTGFYEQYF.

This chain uses TRBV24-1 with TRBJ1-3; D uncertain. The germline V gene encodes CDR1 KGHDR and CDR2 SFDVKD. V lost 2 bases and J lost 0, with 13 bases in between. CDR3 size: 17 residues. The DNA for the CDR3 is TGTGCCACCAGTGATTCTACCTTGGGGAGCTCTGGAAACACCATATATTTT. Translation gives CATSDSTLGSSGNTIYF.

This sequence joins TRBV6-2 or TRBV6-3 and TRBJ2-1; tentatively, D is TRBD2 (6 bases). The CDR3 is 16 residues long. Trimming left V 5 bases short and J 0 bases short, with 14 bases between. Germline assignment: CDR1 MNHEY and CDR2 SVGEGT. CDR3 sequence (DNA): TGTGCCAGCAGTCCCCGGTCGGGGGACTCCTACAATGAGCAGTTCTTC. Protein: CASSPRSGDSYNEQFF.

The V call is TRBV27, the J call TRBJ2-7; D may be TRBD2 (6 bases). The CDR3 loop spans 14 amino acids. Trimming removed 3 bases from V and 7 bases from J, with 16 bases in between. Germline CDR1 reads MNHEY; CDR2 reads SMNVEV (reference sequence). The CDR3 bases are TGTGCCAGCAGTTTCCGGACTACCGCGAGGGAGCAGTACTTC. Translating gives CASSFRTTAREQYF.

This clone showed up just a few times. The V and J genes are TRBV5-1 and TRBJ1-2; D is perhaps TRBD1 (6 bases). The CDR3 has 14 residues. The ends were cut back, 5 bases at V and 5 bases at J, with 16 bases in the middle. Germline CDR1 SGHRS, CDR2 YFSETQ. DNA of the CDR3: TGCGCCAGCAGTAACAGGGAGGGGATGTATGGCTACACCTTC. Translating gives CASSNREGMYGYTF.

This CDR3 is CAGRDRDTGELFF. The CDR3 bases are TGTGCCGGAAGGGACAGAGACACCGGGGAGCTGTTTTTT. The rearrangement uses TRBV19 and TRBJ2-2, with 7 bases that match TRBD1. Germline V lookup: CDR1 LNHDA, CDR2 SQIVND (reference sequence). This CDR3 comprises 13 residues. Germline trimming cut 11 bases from V and 3 bases from J; bases unmatched to any gene: 6.

V gene TRBV7-9 combines with J gene TRBJ2-5; D is ambiguous. Germline CDR1 SEHNR, CDR2 FQNEAQ (reference sequence). The V end lost 4 bases, the J end lost 4 bases, and 19 bases lay between the germline ends. The CDR3 sequence is 16 residues long. CDR3 region: CASSSPTRNLGETQYF. The CDR3 nucleotides are TGTGCCAGCAGCTCGCCCACGAGGAATCTGGGAGAGACCCAGTACTTC.

The chain joins TRBV5-5 to TRBJ2-7, with D maybe TRBD2 (6 bases). This CDR3 region has 14 residues. Per germline, CDR1 SGHKS and CDR2 YYEKEE (reference sequence). Trimming cost V 2 bases and J 7 bases, with 16 bases left between them. The CDR3 sequence is CASSFRGGDAEQYF. The CDR3 DNA sequence: TGTGCCAGCAGCTTCCGGGGCGGGGACGCGGAGCAGTACTTC.

The V and J genes are TRBV27 and TRBJ2-2; TRBD1 agrees at 10 bases. V dropped 7 bases and J dropped 3; count of bases not matched to a gene: 8. The CDR3 extends over 16 amino acids. Germline V gene lookup returns CDR1 MNHEY and CDR2 SMNVEV (reference sequence). The CDR3 bases are TGTGCCAGCACCGCAGCCGGGACAGGGGACACCGGGGAGCTGTTTTTT. Protein product: CASTAAGTGDTGELFF.

The DNA of the CDR3 is TGTGCCAGCAGTGATTCCCTCTACACTGAAGCTTTCTTT. This translates into CASSDSLYTEAFF. The rearrangement joins TRBV6-1 to TRBJ1-1; no definite D call. CDR1 and CDR2 (germline): MNHNS, SASEGT. V lost 3 bases, J lost 3 bases, and 8 bases lay in between. This CDR3 has 13 amino acids.

The rearrangement links TRBV7-3 to TRBJ1-6; D gene unclear. Germline CDR1 reads SGHTA; CDR2 reads FQGTGA. CDR3 length: 14 residues. V was trimmed by 2 bases and J by 9 bases, leaving 11 bases between them. The CDR3 sequence is CASSLSEGPSPLHF. The CDR3 coding sequence is TGTGCCAGCAGCTTATCTGAGGGCCCTTCACCCCTCCACTTT.

This chain joins TRBV2 and TRBJ1-3, with D possibly TRBD1 on 5 matching bases. This CDR3 spans 15 amino acids. Deletions cut 7 bases from V and 1 base from J, with 14 bases between. CDR1 is SNHLY and CDR2 is FYNNEI in the germline V gene. The CDR3 DNA reads TGTGCCAGCAAAGACAGAAGAACTTCTGGAAACACCATATATTTT. Protein product: CASKDRRTSGNTIYF.

The chain links TRBV7-3 to TRBJ2-3; the D is unclear. The V gene lost 6 bases and the J gene lost 2 bases, with 12 bases spanning the gap. From germline, CDR1 is SGHTA and CDR2 FQGTGA. The CDR3 covers 14 residues. CDR3 sequence reads: CASRYQRTTDTQYF. The CDR3 bases are TGTGCCAGCAGGTACCAGCGCACCACAGATACGCAGTATTTT.

V usage is TRBV18 and J usage is TRBJ1-1; no definite D call. This CDR3 contains 15 residues. Germline CDR1 is KGHSH and CDR2 is LQKENI. V was pared by 2 bases and J by 0 bases, with 10 bases between. Here the CDR3 DNA reads TGTGCCAGCTCACCATCGGTTCTGGTGAACACTGAAGCTTTCTTT. It yields the protein CASSPSVLVNTEAFF.

The rearrangement links TRBV2 to TRBJ1-1, with D maybe TRBD1 (6 bases). Trimming cost V 5 bases and J 5 bases, with 15 bases left between them. This CDR3 has 14 residues. Germline CDR1 is SNHLY and CDR2 is FYNNEI. The CDR3 is CASSPQGYGTEAFF. The CDR3 DNA reads as TGTGCCAGCAGTCCACAGGGCTATGGGACTGAAGCTTTCTTT.

V is TRBV18 and J is TRBJ2-7; 7 nucleotides agree with TRBD1. The V segment lost 2 bases and the J segment 1 base; nucleotides outside the gene matches: 2. The CDR3 consists of 14 residues. Looked up from germline, CDR1 is KGHSH and CDR2 is LQKENI. The DNA for the CDR3 is TGTGCCAGCTCACCATCGGACAGGTCCTACGAGCAGTACTTC. This gives the protein CASSPSDRSYEQYF.

For this clone: It is unclear where the CDR3 begins or ends on the DNA, so no DNA is shown, and the CDR3 is as TCRdb lists it. The genes are TRBV6-4 and TRBJ1-2. The germline CDR1 and CDR2 sequences are MRHNA and SNTAGT. The CDR3 length equals 13 residues, ends included. The CDR3 here is CASSDFRGGGYTF.

The rearrangement links TRBV5-6 to TRBJ1-6, with 8 bases identical to TRBD1. This CDR3 has 15 amino acids. From germline, CDR1 is SGHDT and CDR2 YYEEEE. The J segment lost 8 bases and the V segment lost 1 base, leaving 5 bases of the junction unmatched. CDR3 DNA: TGTGCCAGCAGCTTGCACGGACAGGGTTATTCACCCCTCCACTTT. Residues: CASSLHGQGYSPLHF. Full variable domain (rest looked up from reference TRBV5-6 and TRBJ1-6): DAGVTQSPTHLIKTRGQQVTLRCSPKSGHDTVSWYQQALGQGPQFIFQYYEEEERQRGNFPDRFSGHQFPNYSSELNVNALLLGDSALYLCASSLHGQGYSPLHFGNGTRLTVT.

The chain has TRBV18 and TRBJ1-6; D possibly corresponds to TRBD1 (5 bases). The CDR3 covers 14 residues. Germline CDR1 and CDR2: KGHSH and LQKENI. Trimming shortened V by 0 bases and J by 7 bases, and 7 bases separated the two germline ends. CDR3 DNA sequence: TGTGCCAGCTCACCACCGGGGGGGAATTCACCCCTCCACTTT. Protein: CASSPPGGNSPLHF.

V is TRBV14 and J is TRBJ1-6, with 7 bases fitting TRBD1. V shed 2 bases, J shed 5 bases, and the junction held 6 bases outside the gene matches. CDR3 length: 16 amino acids. From germline, CDR1 is SGHDN and CDR2 FVKESK. The CDR3 sequence: CASSQKGQTHNSPLHF. CDR3 DNA sequence: TGTGCCAGCAGCCAAAAGGGACAGACCCATAATTCACCCCTCCACTTT. The full variable domain, in which reference TRBV14 and TRBJ1-6 provide the parts outside the CDR3, is EAGVTQFPSHSVIEKGQTVTLRCDPISGHDNLYWYRRVMGKEIKFLLHFVKESKQDESGMPNNRFLAERTGGTYSTLKVQPAELEDSGVYFCASSQKGQTHNSPLHFGNGTRLTVT.

In its sample, this clone was seen once. The chain joins TRBV6-5 to TRBJ1-3; D perhaps matches TRBD1 (5 bases). CDR1 and CDR2 (germline): MNHEY, SVGAGI. The CDR3 sequence is 14 residues long. V gave up 7 bases and J gave up 4 bases, with 14 bases separating them. Here the CDR3 reads CASISRAGGNTIYF. The CDR3 DNA reads TGTGCCAGCATATCCAGGGCAGGAGGAAACACCATATATTTT.

The J gene is TRBJ2-2, the V gene TRBV9; TRBD1 is a possible D gene (5 bases). The CDR3 loop spans 14 amino acids. V was pared by 4 bases and J by 6 bases, with 13 bases between. The germline V gene encodes CDR1 SGDLS and CDR2 YYNGEE. Here the CDR3 DNA reads TGTGCCAGCAGCCCTATCCAGGGCGCCGGGGAGCTGTTTTTT. Protein sequence: CASSPIQGAGELFF.

The genes are TRBV28 and TRBJ1-5, with D perhaps TRBD1 (6 bases). The germline CDR1 and CDR2 sequences are MDHEN and SYDVKM. The CDR3 extends over 13 amino acids. V was clipped by 5 bases and J by 6 bases, with 11 bases between them. CDR3 in DNA: TGTGCCAGCAGTCTGACAGGTTCTCAGCCCCAGCATTTT. This translates into CASSLTGSQPQHF.

This clone was seen only once. The CDR3 nucleotides are TGTGCCAGCACCCAGGGTGGCGGGGGGGCCGGGGAGACCCAGTACTTC. Protein product: CASTQGGGGAGETQYF. This chain joins TRBV9 and TRBJ2-5, with 9 bases identical to TRBD2. Trimming at V came to 6 bases and at J to 5 bases, leaving 14 bases not matched to a gene. The CDR3 has 16 amino acids. Germline V lookup: CDR1 SGDLS, CDR2 YYNGEE.